A selection of T cell receptor beta chains follows, all from one sample in a study of CD8 T cells in ankylosing spondylitis. Each CDR3 protein gets one entry after TCRdb re-called the 5' RACE reads with MiXCR. The table records about 160,000 distinct CDR3 sequences, around 19% of them present only once. Sequences were obtained from blood, either unsorted or a sorted T cell fraction (not recorded which). The receptor source for this set is a male donor with ankylosing spondylitis or in good health (not recorded which). CDR3s include the opening cysteine and the closing phenylalanine or tryptophan. A D gene is named only where the DNA matches it firmly. Only some rows state a clone size, as once, few, many or a class for expanded clones.

>TRBV12-3/TRBV12-4|-|TRBJ1-5|-
CASSFRVSNQPQHF
TGTGCCAGCAGTTTCCGGGTTAGCAATCAGCCCCAGCATTTT
>TRBV20-1|-|TRBJ2-5|TRBD1
CSASAGTGADGAQYF
TGCAGTGCTAGCGCCGGGACAGGGGCTGACGGGGCCCAGTACTTC
>TRBV11-2|-|TRBJ2-7|-
CASSLDLAASYEQYF
TGTGCCAGCAGCTTAGATTTGGCAGCTTCTTACGAGCAGTACTTC
>TRBV29-1|few|TRBJ2-5|-
CSVEKNRQETQYF
TGCAGCGTTGAAAAGAATAGGCAAGAGACCCAGTACTTC
>TRBV10-3|many|TRBJ2-3|TRBD2
CAIGPGLAGAGDTQYF
TGTGCCATCGGCCCCGGTCTAGCGGGAGCTGGAGATACGCAGTATTTT
>TRBV29-1|many|TRBJ2-7|-
CSVEDPYGGRDEQYF
TGCAGCGTTGAAGATCCGTACGGGGGCAGGGACGAGCAGTACTTC
>TRBV9|many|TRBJ2-3|-
CASSVAGISTDTQYF
TGTGCCAGCAGCGTAGCGGGTATATCCACAGATACGCAGTATTTT
>TRBV5-1|-|TRBJ2-5|-
CASSLGGNQETQYF
TGCGCCAGCAGCTTGGGAGGGAACCAAGAGACCCAGTACTTC
>TRBV20-1|many|TRBJ2-7|TRBD1
CSARWDRGSYEQYF
TGCAGTGCTAGATGGGACAGGGGATCGTACGAGCAGTACTTC
>TRBV6-5|-|TRBJ1-6|-
CASSYGAENSPLHF
TGTGCCAGCAGTTACGGGGCAGAAAATTCACCCCTCCACTTT
>TRBV5-1|few|TRBJ2-4|-
CASSLVGGKNIQYF
TGCGCCAGCAGCTTGGTGGGCGGGAAAAACATTCAGTACTTC
>TRBV20-1|many|TRBJ2-7|TRBD1
CSVGTGGDEQYF
TGCAGTGTAGGGACAGGGGGCGACGAGCAGTACTTC
>TRBV9|-|TRBJ2-1|TRBD2
CASSVDGSGSQQFF
TGTGCCAGCAGCGTAGATGGTAGCGGGTCTCAGCAGTTCTTC
>TRBV20-1|few|TRBJ2-7|-
CSARGLGNYEQYF
TGCAGTGCTAGAGGACTAGGGAACTACGAGCAGTACTTC
>TRBV5-1|many|TRBJ2-3|-
CASSSRGETDTQYF
TGCGCCAGCAGCTCCAGGGGAGAAACAGATACGCAGTATTTT
>TRBV7-9|-|TRBJ1-5|-
CASSLDGGRPQHF
TGTGCCAGCAGCTTAGATGGAGGGCGGCCCCAGCATTTT
>TRBV5-1|few|TRBJ2-2|TRBD1
CASSTAGQGTNTGELFF
TGCGCCAGCAGCACTGCTGGACAGGGGACGAACACCGGGGAGCTGTTTTTT
>TRBV2|many|TRBJ2-2|-
CVSKWTGNTGELFF
TGTGTTTCAAAGTGGACCGGGAACACCGGGGAGCTGTTTTTT
>TRBV5-1|-|TRBJ1-1|-
CASAVAGAGDTEAFF
TGCGCCAGCGCCGTTGCGGGGGCAGGAGACACTGAAGCTTTCTTT
>TRBV7-3|few|TRBJ2-1|-
CASSLTLTGKQFF
TGTGCCAGCAGCTTAACGTTAACGGGGAAGCAGTTCTTC
>TRBV6-5|-|TRBJ1-5|-
CASSLQPGQPQHF
TGTGCCAGCAGTTTGCAGCCAGGGCAGCCCCAGCATTTT
>TRBV27|many|TRBJ2-3|-
CASSTWTNRFLYF
TGTGCCAGCAGTACGTGGACTAACCGGTTTCTGTATTTT
>TRBV24-1|many|TRBJ2-3|-
CATSPWGDTDTQYF
TGTGCCACCAGTCCTTGGGGGGATACAGATACGCAGTATTTT
>TRBV25-1|-|TRBJ2-3|-
CASSDLTGEMLGTQYF
TGTGCCAGCAGTGACCTTACAGGAGAGATGTTAGGGACGCAGTATTTT
>TRBV12-3/TRBV12-4|many|TRBJ1-5|-
CASSLVGASNQPQHF
TGTGCCAGCAGTTTAGTGGGGGCTAGCAATCAGCCCCAGCATTTT
>TRBV20-1|-|TRBJ2-1|TRBD2
CSARATTDLWRESVEQFF
TGCAGTGCTAGGGCGACGACCGACTTATGGCGGGAGAGTGTTGAGCAGTTCTTC
>TRBV12-3/TRBV12-4|many|TRBJ2-7|-
CASSPGLASGEQYF
TGTGCCAGCAGTCCGGGACTGGCGTCGGGCGAGCAGTACTTC
>TRBV20-1|many|TRBJ2-7|TRBD2
CSASPDGRLTYEQYF
TGCAGTGCTAGTCCCGACGGGAGGTTAACCTACGAGCAGTACTTC
>TRBV5-1|many|TRBJ1-5|-
CASSLGDGSDQPQHF
TGCGCCAGCAGCTTGGGAGACGGTTCGGATCAGCCCCAGCATTTT
>TRBV20-1|once|TRBJ2-5|-
CSADLSDQETQYF
TGCAGTGCTGACCTTAGCGATCAAGAGACCCAGTACTTC
>TRBV2|-|TRBJ2-7|-
CASSLSVEYEQYF
TGTGCCAGCAGTCTCTCCGTCGAGTACGAGCAGTACTTC
>TRBV12-3/TRBV12-4|-|TRBJ2-1|TRBD2
CASSFRTSGYNEQFF
TGTGCCAGCAGTTTCCGGACTAGCGGGTACAATGAGCAGTTCTTC
>TRBV5-1|-|TRBJ1-1|-
CASRAEMGVGAFF
TGCGCCAGCAGGGCGGAGATGGGAGTTGGAGCTTTCTTT
>TRBV18|few|TRBJ2-1|TRBD2
CASSPSGSGNEQFF
TGTGCCAGCTCACCTAGCGGGAGCGGCAATGAGCAGTTCTTC
>TRBV20-1|many|TRBJ2-5|-
CSARDPAKVQETQYF
TGCAGTGCTAGAGATCCGGCGAAGGTCCAAGAGACCCAGTACTTC
>TRBV5-1|few|TRBJ2-7|-
CASSLMMDYEQYF
TGCGCCAGCAGCTTGATGATGGACTACGAGCAGTACTTC
>TRBV14|-|TRBJ2-1|TRBD2
CASSQYTSGRNEQFF
TGTGCCAGCAGCCAATATACTAGCGGGCGCAATGAGCAGTTCTTC
>TRBV29-1|-|TRBJ2-7|-
CSVEADYEQYF
TGCAGCGTTGAGGCTGACTACGAGCAGTACTTC
>TRBV29-1|many|TRBJ2-2|-
CSVEGNTGELFF
TGCAGCGTTGAAGGCAACACCGGGGAGCTGTTTTTT
>TRBV7-7|many|TRBJ2-1|TRBD2
CASSRDYNNEQFF
TGTGCCAGCAGCCGGGACTACAACAATGAGCAGTTCTTC
>TRBV5-1|few|TRBJ1-1|-
CASRSVEGMNTEAFF
TGCGCCAGCAGAAGTGTTGAGGGCATGAACACTGAAGCTTTCTTT
>TRBV15|-|TRBJ1-4|TRBD1
CATSGFRDRDQKLFF
TGTGCCACCAGCGGGTTCCGGGACAGGGACCAAAAACTGTTTTTT
>TRBV28|few|TRBJ1-2|TRBD1
CASSRTLGQANYGYTF
TGTGCCAGCAGTCGGACTCTGGGACAGGCTAACTATGGCTACACCTTC
>TRBV6-2/TRBV6-3|few|TRBJ2-7|-
CASSHRTAPYEQYF
TGTGCCAGCAGCCACCGAACAGCACCCTACGAGCAGTACTTC
>TRBV11-3|few|TRBJ1-1|-
CASSSEEGTEAFF
TGTGCCAGCAGCTCAGAGGAAGGGACTGAAGCTTTCTTT